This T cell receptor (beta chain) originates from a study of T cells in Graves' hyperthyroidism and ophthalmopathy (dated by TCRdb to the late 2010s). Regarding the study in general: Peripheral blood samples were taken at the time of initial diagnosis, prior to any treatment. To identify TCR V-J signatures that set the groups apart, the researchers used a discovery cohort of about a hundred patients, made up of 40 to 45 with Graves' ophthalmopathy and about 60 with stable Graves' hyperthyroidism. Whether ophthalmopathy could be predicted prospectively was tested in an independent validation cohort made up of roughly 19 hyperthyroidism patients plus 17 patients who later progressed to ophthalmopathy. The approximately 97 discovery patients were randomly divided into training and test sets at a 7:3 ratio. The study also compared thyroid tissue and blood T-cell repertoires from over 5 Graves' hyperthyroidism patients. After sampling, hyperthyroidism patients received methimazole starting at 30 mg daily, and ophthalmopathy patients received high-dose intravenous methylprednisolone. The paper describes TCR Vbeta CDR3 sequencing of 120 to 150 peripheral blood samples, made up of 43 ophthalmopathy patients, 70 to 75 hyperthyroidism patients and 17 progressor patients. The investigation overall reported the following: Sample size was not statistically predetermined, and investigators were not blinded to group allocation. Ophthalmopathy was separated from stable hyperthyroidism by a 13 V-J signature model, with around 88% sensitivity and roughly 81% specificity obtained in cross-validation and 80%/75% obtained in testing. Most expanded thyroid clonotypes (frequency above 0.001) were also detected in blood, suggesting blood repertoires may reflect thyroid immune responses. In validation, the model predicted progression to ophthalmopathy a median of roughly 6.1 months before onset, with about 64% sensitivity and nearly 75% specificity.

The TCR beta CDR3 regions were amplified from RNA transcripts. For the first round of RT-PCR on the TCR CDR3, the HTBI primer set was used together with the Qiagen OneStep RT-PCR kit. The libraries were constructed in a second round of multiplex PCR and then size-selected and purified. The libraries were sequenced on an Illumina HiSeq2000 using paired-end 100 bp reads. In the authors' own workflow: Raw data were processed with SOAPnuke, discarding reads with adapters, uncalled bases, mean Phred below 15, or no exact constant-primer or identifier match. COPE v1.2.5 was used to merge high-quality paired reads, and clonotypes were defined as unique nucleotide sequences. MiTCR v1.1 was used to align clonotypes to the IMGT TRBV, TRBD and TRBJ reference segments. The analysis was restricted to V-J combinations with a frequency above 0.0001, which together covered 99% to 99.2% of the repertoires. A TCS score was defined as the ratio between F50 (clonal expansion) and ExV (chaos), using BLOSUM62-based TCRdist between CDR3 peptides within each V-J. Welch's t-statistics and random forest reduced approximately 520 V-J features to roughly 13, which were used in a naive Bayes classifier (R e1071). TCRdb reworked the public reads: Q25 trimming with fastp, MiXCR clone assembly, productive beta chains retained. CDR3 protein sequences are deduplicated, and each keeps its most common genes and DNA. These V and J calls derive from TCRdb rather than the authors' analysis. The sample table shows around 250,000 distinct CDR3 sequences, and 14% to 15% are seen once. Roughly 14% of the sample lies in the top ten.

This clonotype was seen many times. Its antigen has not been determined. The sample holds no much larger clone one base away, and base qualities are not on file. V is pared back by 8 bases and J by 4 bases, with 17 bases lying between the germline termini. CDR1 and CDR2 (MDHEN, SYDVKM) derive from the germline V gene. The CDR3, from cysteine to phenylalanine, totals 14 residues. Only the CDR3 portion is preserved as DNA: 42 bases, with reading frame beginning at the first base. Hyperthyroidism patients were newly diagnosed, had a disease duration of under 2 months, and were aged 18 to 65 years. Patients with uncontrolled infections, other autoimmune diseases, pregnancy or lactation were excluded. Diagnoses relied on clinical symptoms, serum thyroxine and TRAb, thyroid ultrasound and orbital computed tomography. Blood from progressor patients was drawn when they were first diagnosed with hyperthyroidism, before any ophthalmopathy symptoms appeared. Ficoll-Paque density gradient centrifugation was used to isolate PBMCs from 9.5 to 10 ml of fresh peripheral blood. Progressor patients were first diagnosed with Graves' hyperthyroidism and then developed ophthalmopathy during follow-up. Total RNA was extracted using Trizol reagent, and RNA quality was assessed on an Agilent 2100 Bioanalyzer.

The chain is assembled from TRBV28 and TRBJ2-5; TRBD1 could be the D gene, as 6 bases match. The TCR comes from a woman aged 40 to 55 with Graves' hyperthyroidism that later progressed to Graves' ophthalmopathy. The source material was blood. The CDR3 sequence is CASLRGLAGETQYF. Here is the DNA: TGTGCCAGCCTAAGGGGGTTGGCGGGAGAGACCCAGTACTTC.